Below are 10 T cell receptor beta chains sequenced from a single sample in a study of blood T cell repertoires in COVID-19. Generated by immunoSEQ multiplex PCR, the TCRdb table keeps only in-frame clones and is missing some. This sample has some 110,000 clones, with about 76% found just once. The sample taken for sequencing was peripheral blood. Source of these receptors: a man at least 80 years old with acute or convalescent COVID-19.

The chain employs TRBV7-9 and TRBJ2-2, with 14 bases matching TRBD2. With 5 bases clipped from V and 7 bases from J, the junction kept 15 bases outside the gene matches. The CDR3 consists of 19 residues. Per germline, CDR1 SEHNR and CDR2 FQNEAQ (reference sequence). CDR3 DNA: TGTGCCAGCAGCACAGGACTAGCGGGAGGCCCACGCCTGATCGGGGAGCTGTTTTTT. Its translation: CASSTGLAGGPRLIGELFF.

The genes are TRBV30 and TRBJ1-3; D is perhaps TRBD1 (5 bases). The V gene lost 7 bases and the J gene lost 2 bases, with 9 bases spanning the gap. This CDR3 has 12 amino acids. CDR1 is GTSNPN and CDR2 is SVGIG in the germline V gene (reference sequence). CDR3 region: CAYRFAGNTIYF. CDR3 coding DNA: TGTGCCTACAGGTTCGCTGGAAACACCATATATTTT. Combining the CDR3 with reference TRBV30 and TRBJ1-3 gives the whole variable domain SQTIHQWPATLVQPVGSPLSLECTVEGTSNPNLYWYRQAAGRGLQLLFYSVGIGQISSEVPQNLSASRPQDRQFILSSKKLLLSDSGFYLCAYRFAGNTIYFGEGSWLTVV.

This clone turned up a few times. The V call is TRBV14, the J call TRBJ1-4, with D possibly matching TRBD1 (6 bases). CDR1 SGHDN and CDR2 FVKESK come from the germline V gene. Trimming shortened V by 1 base and J by 0 bases, and 15 bases separated the two germline ends. This CDR3 is built from 18 residues. The CDR3 DNA sequence: TGTGCCAGCAGCCAAGGCCTCATCTCAGGGGCAACTAATGAAAAACTGTTTTTT. Protein: CASSQGLISGATNEKLFF.

The chain is built from TRBV28 and TRBJ2-1; 9 nucleotides line up with TRBD1. The length of the CDR3 is 15 residues. The V gene end was trimmed by 6 bases and the J gene end by 6 bases; junction bases not matched to a gene: 9. Germline values: CDR1 MDHEN, CDR2 SYDVKM. CDR3: CASSRTGTGTNEQFF. In DNA, the CDR3 is TGTGCCAGCAGCCGAACCGGGACAGGGACCAATGAGCAGTTCTTC.

The rearrangement uses TRBV5-1 and TRBJ2-3; no definite D call. The germline gives CDR1 SGHRS, CDR2 YFSETQ. The CDR3 is 12 amino acids. V lost 2 bases and J lost 3, with 4 bases in between. CDR3 amino acids: CASSFLTDTQYF. The CDR3 DNA is TGCGCCAGCAGCTTTCTTACAGATACGCAGTATTTT.

The sample holds one count of this clone. One end of the junction fails to match germline, which may point to a read error. This chain joins TRBV3-1 (or the pseudogene TRBV3-2) and TRBJ2-7; 10 bases map to TRBD2. CDR3 size: 15 residues. The germline V gene encodes CDR1 LGHDT and CDR2 YNNKEL (reference sequence). The CDR3 nucleotides are TGTGCCAGCAGACAAGCTAGCGGGAGCTCCTACGAGCAGTACTTC. It yields the protein CASRQASGSSYEQYF.

The chain employs TRBV19 and TRBJ2-7, with a tentative D call TRBD1 (5 bases). Trimming left V 5 bases short and J 2 bases short, with 10 bases between. Per germline, CDR1 LNHDA and CDR2 SQIVND (reference sequence). CDR3 size: 13 residues. CDR3 loop: CASSPQGTYEQYF. Written as DNA, the CDR3 is TGTGCCAGTAGTCCGCAGGGCACCTACGAGCAGTACTTC.

This clone appeared a few times. J is TRBJ1-5 and V is TRBV27; D perhaps matches TRBD1 (5 bases). The V gene lost 5 bases and the J gene lost 12 bases, with 20 bases spanning the gap. This CDR3 is 14 amino acids long. From germline, CDR1 is MNHEY and CDR2 SMNVEV (reference sequence). The CDR3 DNA follows: TGTGCCAGCAGTCCTGTCCGACAGATGGGGCTCCAGCATTTT. This encodes CASSPVRQMGLQHF.

V is TRBV6-2 or TRBV6-3 and J is TRBJ1-2; a weak D match, TRBD1 (6 bases). Trimming took 6 bases from V and 5 from J, leaving 16 bases between them. CDR3 size: 14 residues. The germline V gene encodes CDR1 MNHEY and CDR2 SVGEGT. CDR3 protein: CASSLTLGQYGYTF. CDR3 sequence (DNA): TGTGCCAGCAGCCTAACCCTCGGACAGTATGGCTACACCTTC.

This clone appeared a few times. The chain links TRBV30 to TRBJ2-5, with 7 bases lining up with TRBD2. J was trimmed by 2 bases and V by 8 bases; bases with no gene match: 5. CDR1 is GTSNPN and CDR2 is SVGIG in the germline V gene (reference sequence). This CDR3 spans 12 amino acids. CDR3 protein: CAAKAGQETQYF. CDR3 bases: TGTGCCGCAAAAGCGGGACAAGAGACCCAGTACTTC. Supplemented by reference TRBV30 and TRBJ2-5, the full variable domain reads SQTIHQWPATLVQPVGSPLSLECTVEGTSNPNLYWYRQAAGRGLQLLFYSVGIGQISSEVPQNLSASRPQDRQFILSSKKLLLSDSGFYLCAAKAGQETQYFGPGTRLLVL.